A selection of T cell receptor beta chains follows, all from one sample in a study of control samples from healthy donors and cancer patients. TCRdb keeps only in-frame clones here, not all; method: immunoSEQ multiplex PCR. The table shows approximately 150,000 clones, with approximately 91% occurring only once. The sequenced sample consisted of blood. The receptors stem from a young man in good health. CDR3s include the opening cysteine and the closing phenylalanine or tryptophan. The D gene is left open where the match is weak. Rows may omit the clone size; those that give it use once, few, many or a size class.

V gene: TRBV9
J gene: TRBJ2-5
CDR3 length: 16
D gene: TRBD2
clone size: NA
CDR3 protein: CASSVYSGAPQETQYF
CDR3 DNA: TGTGCCAGCAGCGTGTATAGCGGGGCCCCCCAAGAGACCCAGTACTTC

V gene: TRBV7-3
J gene: TRBJ1-1
CDR3 length: 13
D gene: NA
clone size: NA
CDR3 protein: CASSDTLNTEAFF
CDR3 DNA: TGTGCCAGCAGCGACACCCTGAACACTGAAGCTTTCTTT

V gene: TRBV2
J gene: TRBJ1-4
CDR3 length: 15
D gene: TRBD1
clone size: NA
CDR3 protein: CASSGGQGANEKLFF
CDR3 DNA: TGTGCCAGCAGTGGAGGACAGGGAGCCAATGAAAAACTGTTTTTT

V gene: TRBV29-1
J gene: TRBJ2-7
CDR3 length: 14
D gene: TRBD1
clone size: once
CDR3 protein: CSALLDRDPYEQYF
CDR3 DNA: TGCAGCGCCCTACTTGACAGGGACCCCTACGAGCAGTACTTC

V gene: TRBV30
J gene: TRBJ2-7
CDR3 length: 15
D gene: NA
clone size: NA
CDR3 protein: CAWSVPASSTYEQYF
CDR3 DNA: TGTGCCTGGAGTGTCCCGGCCTCAAGCACCTACGAGCAGTACTTC

V gene: TRBV28
J gene: TRBJ1-5
CDR3 length: 11
D gene: NA
clone size: NA
CDR3 protein: CASSTQQPQHF
CDR3 DNA: TGTGCCAGCAGCACACAACAGCCCCAGCATTTT

V gene: TRBV6-5
J gene: TRBJ2-3
CDR3 length: 14
D gene: TRBD2
clone size: NA
CDR3 protein: CASRAGGPLDTQYF
CDR3 DNA: TGTGCCAGCAGGGCGGGGGGGCCATTAGATACGCAGTATTTT

V gene: TRBV7-2
J gene: TRBJ1-2
CDR3 length: 13
D gene: NA
clone size: NA
CDR3 protein: CASSFTAGYGYTF
CDR3 DNA: TGTGCCAGCAGCTTCACAGCGGGCTATGGCTACACCTTC

V gene: TRBV28
J gene: TRBJ2-1
CDR3 length: 16
D gene: TRBD2
clone size: NA
CDR3 protein: CASSFLAGGQVNEQFF
CDR3 DNA: TGTGCCAGCAGTTTTTTAGCGGGGGGGCAGGTCAATGAGCAGTTCTTC

V gene: TRBV11-2
J gene: TRBJ1-1
CDR3 length: 13
D gene: NA
clone size: once
CDR3 protein: CASSLARQLAAFF
CDR3 DNA: TGTGCCAGCAGCTTAGCCCGACAGCTTGCGGCTTTCTTT

V gene: TRBV5-8
J gene: TRBJ1-5
CDR3 length: 14
D gene: NA
clone size: NA
CDR3 protein: CASDPGVRNQPQHF
CDR3 DNA: TGTGCCAGCGATCCAGGGGTACGAAATCAGCCCCAGCATTTT

V gene: TRBV12-5
J gene: TRBJ1-3
CDR3 length: 12
D gene: NA
clone size: NA
CDR3 protein: CASGRGFSTIYF
CDR3 DNA: TGTGCTAGTGGTAGGGGTTTTAGCACCATATATTTT

V gene: TRBV4-1
J gene: TRBJ2-2
CDR3 length: 14
D gene: NA
clone size: NA
CDR3 protein: CASSRGLDTGELFF
CDR3 DNA: TGCGCCAGCAGCCGGGGGTTGGACACCGGGGAGCTGTTTTTT

V gene: TRBV11-2
J gene: TRBJ2-7
CDR3 length: 14
D gene: TRBD1
clone size: NA
CDR3 protein: CASSFGQGSYEQYF
CDR3 DNA: TGTGCCAGCAGCTTCGGACAGGGCTCCTACGAGCAGTACTTC

V gene: TRBV19
J gene: TRBJ2-3
CDR3 length: 16
D gene: NA
clone size: once
CDR3 protein: CASKRRREGGTDTQYF
CDR3 DNA: TGTGCCAGTAAACGGCGAAGGGAGGGGGGCACAGATACGCAGTATTTT

V gene: TRBV4-2
J gene: TRBJ1-5
CDR3 length: 17
D gene: TRBD1
clone size: NA
CDR3 protein: CASSADRGSYSNQPQHF
CDR3 DNA: TGTGCCAGCAGCGCCGACAGGGGGTCTTATAGCAATCAGCCCCAGCATTTT

V gene: TRBV6-5
J gene: TRBJ1-4
CDR3 length: 14
D gene: TRBD1
clone size: NA
CDR3 protein: CASSRTGANEKLFF
CDR3 DNA: TGTGCCAGCAGTCGGACAGGGGCCAATGAAAAACTGTTTTTT

V gene: TRBV19
J gene: TRBJ2-3
CDR3 length: 16
D gene: NA
clone size: NA
CDR3 protein: CASSPDYLGLTDTQYF
CDR3 DNA: TGTGCCAGTAGTCCCGACTATTTGGGCCTCACAGATACGCAGTATTTT

V gene: TRBV30
J gene: TRBJ1-4
CDR3 length: 13
D gene: NA
clone size: NA
CDR3 protein: CAWSVGGNEKLFF
CDR3 DNA: TGTGCCTGGAGTGTGGGGGGCAATGAAAAACTGTTTTTT

V gene: TRBV29-1
J gene: TRBJ2-7
CDR3 length: 13
D gene: NA
clone size: NA
CDR3 protein: CSVNTGPSYEQYF
CDR3 DNA: TGCAGCGTCAACACCGGGCCGTCCTACGAGCAGTACTTC

V gene: TRBV28
J gene: TRBJ1-4
CDR3 length: 11
D gene: NA
clone size: NA
CDR3 protein: CASSLGEKLFF
CDR3 DNA: TGTGCCAGCAGTCTAGGTGAAAAACTGTTTTTT

V gene: TRBV27
J gene: TRBJ1-2
CDR3 length: 15
D gene: NA
clone size: NA
CDR3 protein: CASRLYRAPNYGYTF
CDR3 DNA: TGTGCCAGCAGGCTTTACAGGGCTCCTAACTATGGCTACACCTTC

V gene: TRBV7-9
J gene: TRBJ2-7
CDR3 length: 14
D gene: TRBD1
clone size: NA
CDR3 protein: CASSFGGQIYEQYF
CDR3 DNA: TGTGCCAGCAGCTTTGGGGGACAGATCTACGAGCAGTACTTC

V gene: TRBV9
J gene: TRBJ1-4
CDR3 length: 16
D gene: NA
clone size: NA
CDR3 protein: CASSPVPGHSNEKLFF
CDR3 DNA: TGTGCCAGCAGCCCGGTCCCTGGGCACTCTAATGAAAAACTGTTTTTT

V gene: TRBV5-6
J gene: TRBJ1-1
CDR3 length: 12
D gene: NA
clone size: NA
CDR3 protein: CASSLTSAGAFF
CDR3 DNA: TGTGCCAGCAGCCTGACCTCGGCGGGAGCTTTCTTT

V gene: TRBV3-1/TRBV3-2
J gene: TRBJ2-3
CDR3 length: 15
D gene: NA
clone size: NA
CDR3 protein: CASSVTGSQGDTQYF
CDR3 DNA: TGTGCCAGCAGCGTAACCGGGTCGCAAGGGGATACGCAGTATTTT

V gene: TRBV12-1
J gene: TRBJ1-2
CDR3 length: 16
D gene: NA
clone size: NA
CDR3 protein: CASSFVRGQWNYGYTF
CDR3 DNA: TGTGCCAGCAGCTTTGTGAGAGGACAGTGGAACTATGGCTACACCTTC

V gene: TRBV13
J gene: TRBJ2-3
CDR3 length: 14
D gene: NA
clone size: NA
CDR3 protein: CASSWDKSTDTQYF
CDR3 DNA: TGTGCCAGCAGCTGGGACAAGAGCACAGATACGCAGTATTTT

V gene: TRBV19
J gene: TRBJ1-3
CDR3 length: 17
D gene: NA
clone size: NA
CDR3 protein: CASSFRRNRTSGNTIYF
CDR3 DNA: TGTGCCAGTAGTTTCCGTCGGAACCGGACCTCTGGAAACACCATATATTTT

V gene: TRBV19
J gene: TRBJ1-1
CDR3 length: 15
D gene: NA
clone size: NA
CDR3 protein: CASTQFPGKNTEAFF
CDR3 DNA: TGTGCCAGTACCCAGTTCCCGGGGAAGAACACTGAAGCTTTCTTT

V gene: TRBV28
J gene: TRBJ2-3
CDR3 length: 13
D gene: NA
clone size: once
CDR3 protein: CASRGSPTDTQYF
CDR3 DNA: TGTGCCAGCAGAGGGTCCCCCACAGATACGCAGTATTTT

V gene: TRBV20-1
J gene: TRBJ1-3
CDR3 length: 15
D gene: NA
clone size: NA
CDR3 protein: CSASPPGNLGNTIYF
CDR3 DNA: TGCAGTGCTAGTCCCCCAGGGAACCTTGGAAACACCATATATTTT

V gene: TRBV30
J gene: TRBJ2-7
CDR3 length: 14
D gene: TRBD2
clone size: NA
CDR3 protein: CAWSYSGGAYEQYF
CDR3 DNA: TGTGCCTGGAGCTATAGCGGGGGGGCCTACGAGCAGTACTTC

V gene: TRBV18
J gene: TRBJ2-1
CDR3 length: 15
D gene: NA
clone size: few
CDR3 protein: CASLGQVSSYNEQFF
CDR3 DNA: TGTGCCAGCTTAGGGCAGGTGAGCTCCTACAATGAGCAGTTCTTC

V gene: TRBV27
J gene: TRBJ1-1
CDR3 length: 13
D gene: NA
clone size: NA
CDR3 protein: CASSLLIGREAFF
CDR3 DNA: TGTGCCAGCAGTTTATTAATTGGGCGGGAAGCTTTCTTT

V gene: TRBV9
J gene: TRBJ1-1
CDR3 length: 17
D gene: TRBD1
clone size: NA
CDR3 protein: CASSVAGQGTPNTEAFF
CDR3 DNA: TGTGCCAGCAGCGTGGCCGGACAGGGGACCCCGAACACTGAAGCTTTCTTT

V gene: TRBV10-3
J gene: TRBJ1-2
CDR3 length: 16
D gene: NA
clone size: NA
CDR3 protein: CAISEKKGFTNYGYTF
CDR3 DNA: TGTGCCATCAGTGAGAAAAAGGGGTTCACTAACTATGGCTACACCTTC

V gene: TRBV5-4
J gene: TRBJ2-2
CDR3 length: 14
D gene: NA
clone size: NA
CDR3 protein: CASSSPGYYGELFF
CDR3 DNA: TGTGCCAGCAGCTCCCCAGGTTACTACGGGGAGCTGTTTTTT

V gene: TRBV30
J gene: TRBJ2-2
CDR3 length: 17
D gene: TRBD1
clone size: few
CDR3 protein: CAWSYRGGTGNTGELFF
CDR3 DNA: TGTGCCTGGAGTTACAGAGGGGGGACAGGGAACACCGGGGAGCTGTTTTTT

V gene: TRBV2
J gene: TRBJ1-1
CDR3 length: 15
D gene: TRBD1
clone size: NA
CDR3 protein: CASRPSGGAGTEAFF
CDR3 DNA: TGTGCCAGCAGACCTTCAGGGGGCGCGGGAACTGAAGCTTTCTTT

V gene: TRBV13
J gene: TRBJ2-7
CDR3 length: 14
D gene: TRBD1
clone size: NA
CDR3 protein: CASSARTGVREQYF
CDR3 DNA: TGTGCCAGCAGCGCTCGGACAGGGGTGAGGGAGCAGTACTTC

V gene: TRBV6-5
J gene: TRBJ1-2
CDR3 length: 14
D gene: TRBD1
clone size: NA
CDR3 protein: CASSLDRGGYGYTF
CDR3 DNA: TGTGCCAGCAGTCTTGACAGGGGGGGCTATGGCTACACCTTC

V gene: TRBV30
J gene: TRBJ1-5
CDR3 length: 15
D gene: NA
clone size: few
CDR3 protein: CAWSIIGTDNQPQHF
CDR3 DNA: TGTGCCTGGAGTATTATTGGGACGGACAATCAGCCCCAGCATTTT